One TCR beta chain is described in this entry. CDR3-region Arm-PCR and iRepertoire HTBI primers produced the TCR beta libraries. TCRdb re-called the multiplex PCR reads with MiXCR, one entry per CDR3 protein. The table records approximately 480,000 distinct CDR3 sequences, about 16% of them present only once. The data stem from a study of regulatory T cells in long-lasting Graves disease. Time point described: newly diagnosed GD, antithyroid drugs for less than 3 months. From RNA extracted from PBMCs, the TCR library was made. Trimming left V 4 bases short and J 3 bases short, with 13 bases between. The CDR3 loop spans 16 amino acids. In germline, CDR1 is MNHEY, CDR2 SVGEGT. These data were also reused for a study on T cells in Graves' hyperthyroidism and ophthalmopathy.

This clonotype was sampled from a man aged 35-49 years with Graves disease. The sample was peripheral blood mononuclear cells (PBMCs), taken at new diagnosis, from a patient treated with antithyroid drugs. The rearrangement joins TRBV6-2 or TRBV6-3 to TRBJ2-6; weak D call: TRBD1 (5 bases). Here the CDR3 reads CASSSGFFDGANVLTF. CDR3 DNA: TGTGCCAGCAGTTCAGGGTTCTTCGATGGGGCCAACGTCCTGACTTTC.